This T cell receptor (beta chain) was obtained from a study of cytomegalovirus exposure and HLA in healthy donors. Primers: 60 Vbeta forward and 13 Jbeta reverse. Sequencing used immunoSEQ multiplex PCR; TCRdb keeps in-frame clones, though not all of them. The data contain around 140,000 clones, around 72% of them singletons. CDR1 and CDR2 from the germline V gene are SGHTS and YDEGEE. The CDR3 is 13 residues long. Losses at the gene ends were 8 bases for V and 4 bases for J; bases not matched to a gene: 8. Regarding this clone: Its antigen is unidentified. Different DNA sequences within this sample yield the same CDR3.

Study-wide points: Upon later analysis, HLA-associated TCR beta chains proved more clonally expanded than other, equally common chains.

This chain connects TRBV5-8 to TRBJ1-2, with 7 bases matching TRBD1. This TCR was recovered from a man aged 45 to 65 in good health and CMV-seropositive. The sequencing sample was made of PBMCs. The CDR3 nucleotides are TGTGCCAGTAGCCCAGACAGGGTCTATGGCTACACCTTC. It specifies CASSPDRVYGYTF.